Listed here are 14 T cell receptor beta chains from one sample, sequenced in a study of cytomegalovirus exposure and HLA in healthy donors. In the PCR, 60 Vbeta and 13 Jbeta primers were used. Profiled with immunoSEQ multiplex PCR; TCRdb holds only in-frame clones, not every one. The sample holds about 150,000 clones; 60% to 85% are singletons and the top ten take approximately 13%. Sample: PBMCs. These TCRs come from a man aged 40-49 years in good health and CMV-seropositive.

This chain uses TRBV10-1 with TRBJ2-3, with a weak D call TRBD2 (5 bases). Germline V gene lookup returns CDR1 WNHNN and CDR2 SYGVQD (reference sequence). The CDR3 has 15 residues. The V gene lost 8 bases and the J gene lost 2 bases, with 17 bases spanning the gap. The CDR3 nucleotides read TGCGCCAGCCGGGCCCAAAGAGGGCTCACAGATACGCAGTATTTT. Translating gives CASRAQRGLTDTQYF.

The rearrangement joins TRBV28 to TRBJ2-1, with D possibly being TRBD1 (5 bases). This CDR3 contains 11 residues. The germline V gene encodes CDR1 MDHEN and CDR2 SYDVKM. V dropped 7 bases and J dropped 11 bases, with 12 bases sitting between them. CDR3: CASTSPGKQFF. The CDR3 DNA is TGTGCCAGCACTTCCCCAGGGAAGCAGTTCTTC. Supplemented by reference TRBV28 and TRBJ2-1, the full variable domain reads DVKVTQSSRYLVKRTGEKVFLECVQDMDHENMFWYRQDPGLGLRLIYFSYDVKMKEKGDIPEGYSVSREKKERFSLILESASTNQTSMYLCASTSPGKQFFGPGTRLTVL.

This clone was seen only a few times. The chain uses TRBV7-2 and TRBJ2-3; D gene uncertain. CDR1 and CDR2 (germline): SGHTA, FQGNSA. V was cut by 5 bases and J by 3 bases, with 12 bases left in between. The length of the CDR3 is 14 residues. In nucleotides, the CDR3 is TGTGCCAGCAGCCCGTCTAGGCGGACAGATACGCAGTATTTT. This gives the protein CASSPSRRTDTQYF.

The chain uses TRBV4-1 and TRBJ2-1; D not certain. Germline V lookup: CDR1 MGHRA, CDR2 YSYEKL. The CDR3 spans 20 residues. The V end was cut by 0 bases, the J end by 3 bases, with 24 bases between. The CDR3 sequence: CASSQDQVLAVTLLYNEQFF. The CDR3 region has the DNA TGCGCCAGCAGCCAAGATCAGGTCCTGGCCGTCACATTGCTCTACAATGAGCAGTTCTTC.

In this sample, this clone turned up a few times. The chain employs TRBV14 and TRBJ2-1, with TRBD2 matching 10 bases. The CDR3 extends over 16 amino acids. V was clipped by 5 bases and J by 10 bases; unmatched bases: 14. Looked up from germline, CDR1 is SGHDN and CDR2 is FVKESK. The DNA of the CDR3 is TGTGCCAGCAGCTCGGACACTAGCGGGACAAGCCCCGAGCAGTTCTTC. It specifies CASSSDTSGTSPEQFF.

This clone appeared a few times. The genes are TRBV19 and TRBJ1-1; D is unclear. V was trimmed by 2 bases and J by 1 base, leaving 29 bases between them. Germline loops: CDR1 LNHDA, CDR2 SQIVND (reference sequence). The CDR3 extends over 21 amino acids. The CDR3 region has the DNA TGTGCCAGTAGTATAACGTCGGTGTACTTTCAAACCCCTCCCGCGAACACTGAAGCTTTCTTT. It encodes CASSITSVYFQTPPANTEAFF.

This chain links TRBV7-9 with TRBJ2-7; the D is unclear. This CDR3 has 14 amino acids. V gave up 1 base and J gave up 3 bases, with 10 bases separating them. Germline CDR1 reads SEHNR; CDR2 reads FQNEAQ (reference sequence). The CDR3 nucleotides are TGTGCCAGCAGCTTAGGACAAGCCCACTACGAGCAGTACTTC. This gives the protein CASSLGQAHYEQYF. The complete variable domain, with remaining parts taken from reference TRBV7-9 and TRBJ2-7, reads DTGVSQNPRHKITKRGQNVTFRCDPISEHNRLYWYRQTLGQGPEFLTYFQNEAQLEKSRLLSDRFSAERPKGSFSTLEIQRTEQGDSAMYLCASSLGQAHYEQYFGPGTRLTVT.

This chain joins TRBV19 and TRBJ2-7, with 7 bases aligning to TRBD1. The junction had 8 bases not matched to a gene; V was cut back by 0 bases and J by 3 bases. The CDR3 spans 16 residues. The germline V gene has CDR1 LNHDA and CDR2 SQIVND (reference sequence). CDR3 bases: TGTGCCAGTAGTATAGATTTCGACAGGGTGTTCTACGAGCAGTACTTC. Translated: CASSIDFDRVFYEQYF.

The chain uses TRBV18 and TRBJ2-7, with 10 bases lining up with TRBD2. CDR1 and CDR2 from the germline V gene are KGHSH and LQKENI. The CDR3 extends over 14 amino acids. J gave up 3 bases and V 3 bases, and 2 bases lay outside the gene matches. The CDR3 DNA follows: TGTGCCAGCTCACCGGGACTAGCGAACTACGAGCAGTACTTC. Protein product: CASSPGLANYEQYF.

The rearrangement links TRBV18 to TRBJ2-1, with 9 bases identical to TRBD2. This CDR3 is 16 amino acids long. Unmatched junction bases numbered 5, after V lost 3 bases and J lost 2 bases. Germline V gene lookup returns CDR1 KGHSH and CDR2 LQKENI. In DNA form, the CDR3 reads TGTGCCAGCTCACCTAGCGGGAGCTTCCCCTACAATGAGCAGTTCTTC. Translation: CASSPSGSFPYNEQFF.

The genes are TRBV27 and TRBJ1-1; maybe TRBD1 (6 bases). Germline V lookup: CDR1 MNHEY, CDR2 SMNVEV (reference sequence). The CDR3 totals 14 residues. Trimming stripped 7 bases from V and 5 bases from J, with 17 bases between. The CDR3 DNA sequence: TGTGCCAGCACCTCGAAAGGGGGAATAACTGAAGCTTTCTTT. Residues: CASTSKGGITEAFF.

This clone was picked up a small number of times. The V and J genes are TRBV6-5 and TRBJ2-7; 7 bases match TRBD2. This CDR3 has 15 residues. Germline V CDR1 and CDR2: MNHEY, SVGAGI. V dropped 6 bases and J dropped 6; count of bases not matched to a gene: 14. The CDR3 bases are TGTGCCAGCAGCCCCGGGGGAGGGAGATTGAGCGAGCAGTACTTC. As protein: CASSPGGGRLSEQYF.

This clone has just a few counts. This chain links TRBV19 with TRBJ2-5; 9 bases line up with TRBD1. This CDR3 comprises 16 residues. The V segment lost 6 bases and the J segment 1 base; nucleotides outside the gene matches: 9. CDR1 is LNHDA, CDR2 SQIVND, per germline (reference sequence). CDR3 region: CASSSNRGRSQETQYF. CDR3 coding DNA: TGTGCCAGTAGCTCAAACAGGGGGCGAAGCCAAGAGACCCAGTACTTC.

J is TRBJ2-2 and V is TRBV18; tentative D call: TRBD1 (6 bases). The germline V and J ends were trimmed by 2 bases and 0 bases, with 10 bases remaining between them. The germline gives CDR1 KGHSH, CDR2 LQKENI. The CDR3 has 16 residues. CDR3 in DNA: TGTGCCAGCTCACCATGGACAGACCCGAACACCGGGGAGCTGTTTTTT. Amino acid sequence: CASSPWTDPNTGELFF.